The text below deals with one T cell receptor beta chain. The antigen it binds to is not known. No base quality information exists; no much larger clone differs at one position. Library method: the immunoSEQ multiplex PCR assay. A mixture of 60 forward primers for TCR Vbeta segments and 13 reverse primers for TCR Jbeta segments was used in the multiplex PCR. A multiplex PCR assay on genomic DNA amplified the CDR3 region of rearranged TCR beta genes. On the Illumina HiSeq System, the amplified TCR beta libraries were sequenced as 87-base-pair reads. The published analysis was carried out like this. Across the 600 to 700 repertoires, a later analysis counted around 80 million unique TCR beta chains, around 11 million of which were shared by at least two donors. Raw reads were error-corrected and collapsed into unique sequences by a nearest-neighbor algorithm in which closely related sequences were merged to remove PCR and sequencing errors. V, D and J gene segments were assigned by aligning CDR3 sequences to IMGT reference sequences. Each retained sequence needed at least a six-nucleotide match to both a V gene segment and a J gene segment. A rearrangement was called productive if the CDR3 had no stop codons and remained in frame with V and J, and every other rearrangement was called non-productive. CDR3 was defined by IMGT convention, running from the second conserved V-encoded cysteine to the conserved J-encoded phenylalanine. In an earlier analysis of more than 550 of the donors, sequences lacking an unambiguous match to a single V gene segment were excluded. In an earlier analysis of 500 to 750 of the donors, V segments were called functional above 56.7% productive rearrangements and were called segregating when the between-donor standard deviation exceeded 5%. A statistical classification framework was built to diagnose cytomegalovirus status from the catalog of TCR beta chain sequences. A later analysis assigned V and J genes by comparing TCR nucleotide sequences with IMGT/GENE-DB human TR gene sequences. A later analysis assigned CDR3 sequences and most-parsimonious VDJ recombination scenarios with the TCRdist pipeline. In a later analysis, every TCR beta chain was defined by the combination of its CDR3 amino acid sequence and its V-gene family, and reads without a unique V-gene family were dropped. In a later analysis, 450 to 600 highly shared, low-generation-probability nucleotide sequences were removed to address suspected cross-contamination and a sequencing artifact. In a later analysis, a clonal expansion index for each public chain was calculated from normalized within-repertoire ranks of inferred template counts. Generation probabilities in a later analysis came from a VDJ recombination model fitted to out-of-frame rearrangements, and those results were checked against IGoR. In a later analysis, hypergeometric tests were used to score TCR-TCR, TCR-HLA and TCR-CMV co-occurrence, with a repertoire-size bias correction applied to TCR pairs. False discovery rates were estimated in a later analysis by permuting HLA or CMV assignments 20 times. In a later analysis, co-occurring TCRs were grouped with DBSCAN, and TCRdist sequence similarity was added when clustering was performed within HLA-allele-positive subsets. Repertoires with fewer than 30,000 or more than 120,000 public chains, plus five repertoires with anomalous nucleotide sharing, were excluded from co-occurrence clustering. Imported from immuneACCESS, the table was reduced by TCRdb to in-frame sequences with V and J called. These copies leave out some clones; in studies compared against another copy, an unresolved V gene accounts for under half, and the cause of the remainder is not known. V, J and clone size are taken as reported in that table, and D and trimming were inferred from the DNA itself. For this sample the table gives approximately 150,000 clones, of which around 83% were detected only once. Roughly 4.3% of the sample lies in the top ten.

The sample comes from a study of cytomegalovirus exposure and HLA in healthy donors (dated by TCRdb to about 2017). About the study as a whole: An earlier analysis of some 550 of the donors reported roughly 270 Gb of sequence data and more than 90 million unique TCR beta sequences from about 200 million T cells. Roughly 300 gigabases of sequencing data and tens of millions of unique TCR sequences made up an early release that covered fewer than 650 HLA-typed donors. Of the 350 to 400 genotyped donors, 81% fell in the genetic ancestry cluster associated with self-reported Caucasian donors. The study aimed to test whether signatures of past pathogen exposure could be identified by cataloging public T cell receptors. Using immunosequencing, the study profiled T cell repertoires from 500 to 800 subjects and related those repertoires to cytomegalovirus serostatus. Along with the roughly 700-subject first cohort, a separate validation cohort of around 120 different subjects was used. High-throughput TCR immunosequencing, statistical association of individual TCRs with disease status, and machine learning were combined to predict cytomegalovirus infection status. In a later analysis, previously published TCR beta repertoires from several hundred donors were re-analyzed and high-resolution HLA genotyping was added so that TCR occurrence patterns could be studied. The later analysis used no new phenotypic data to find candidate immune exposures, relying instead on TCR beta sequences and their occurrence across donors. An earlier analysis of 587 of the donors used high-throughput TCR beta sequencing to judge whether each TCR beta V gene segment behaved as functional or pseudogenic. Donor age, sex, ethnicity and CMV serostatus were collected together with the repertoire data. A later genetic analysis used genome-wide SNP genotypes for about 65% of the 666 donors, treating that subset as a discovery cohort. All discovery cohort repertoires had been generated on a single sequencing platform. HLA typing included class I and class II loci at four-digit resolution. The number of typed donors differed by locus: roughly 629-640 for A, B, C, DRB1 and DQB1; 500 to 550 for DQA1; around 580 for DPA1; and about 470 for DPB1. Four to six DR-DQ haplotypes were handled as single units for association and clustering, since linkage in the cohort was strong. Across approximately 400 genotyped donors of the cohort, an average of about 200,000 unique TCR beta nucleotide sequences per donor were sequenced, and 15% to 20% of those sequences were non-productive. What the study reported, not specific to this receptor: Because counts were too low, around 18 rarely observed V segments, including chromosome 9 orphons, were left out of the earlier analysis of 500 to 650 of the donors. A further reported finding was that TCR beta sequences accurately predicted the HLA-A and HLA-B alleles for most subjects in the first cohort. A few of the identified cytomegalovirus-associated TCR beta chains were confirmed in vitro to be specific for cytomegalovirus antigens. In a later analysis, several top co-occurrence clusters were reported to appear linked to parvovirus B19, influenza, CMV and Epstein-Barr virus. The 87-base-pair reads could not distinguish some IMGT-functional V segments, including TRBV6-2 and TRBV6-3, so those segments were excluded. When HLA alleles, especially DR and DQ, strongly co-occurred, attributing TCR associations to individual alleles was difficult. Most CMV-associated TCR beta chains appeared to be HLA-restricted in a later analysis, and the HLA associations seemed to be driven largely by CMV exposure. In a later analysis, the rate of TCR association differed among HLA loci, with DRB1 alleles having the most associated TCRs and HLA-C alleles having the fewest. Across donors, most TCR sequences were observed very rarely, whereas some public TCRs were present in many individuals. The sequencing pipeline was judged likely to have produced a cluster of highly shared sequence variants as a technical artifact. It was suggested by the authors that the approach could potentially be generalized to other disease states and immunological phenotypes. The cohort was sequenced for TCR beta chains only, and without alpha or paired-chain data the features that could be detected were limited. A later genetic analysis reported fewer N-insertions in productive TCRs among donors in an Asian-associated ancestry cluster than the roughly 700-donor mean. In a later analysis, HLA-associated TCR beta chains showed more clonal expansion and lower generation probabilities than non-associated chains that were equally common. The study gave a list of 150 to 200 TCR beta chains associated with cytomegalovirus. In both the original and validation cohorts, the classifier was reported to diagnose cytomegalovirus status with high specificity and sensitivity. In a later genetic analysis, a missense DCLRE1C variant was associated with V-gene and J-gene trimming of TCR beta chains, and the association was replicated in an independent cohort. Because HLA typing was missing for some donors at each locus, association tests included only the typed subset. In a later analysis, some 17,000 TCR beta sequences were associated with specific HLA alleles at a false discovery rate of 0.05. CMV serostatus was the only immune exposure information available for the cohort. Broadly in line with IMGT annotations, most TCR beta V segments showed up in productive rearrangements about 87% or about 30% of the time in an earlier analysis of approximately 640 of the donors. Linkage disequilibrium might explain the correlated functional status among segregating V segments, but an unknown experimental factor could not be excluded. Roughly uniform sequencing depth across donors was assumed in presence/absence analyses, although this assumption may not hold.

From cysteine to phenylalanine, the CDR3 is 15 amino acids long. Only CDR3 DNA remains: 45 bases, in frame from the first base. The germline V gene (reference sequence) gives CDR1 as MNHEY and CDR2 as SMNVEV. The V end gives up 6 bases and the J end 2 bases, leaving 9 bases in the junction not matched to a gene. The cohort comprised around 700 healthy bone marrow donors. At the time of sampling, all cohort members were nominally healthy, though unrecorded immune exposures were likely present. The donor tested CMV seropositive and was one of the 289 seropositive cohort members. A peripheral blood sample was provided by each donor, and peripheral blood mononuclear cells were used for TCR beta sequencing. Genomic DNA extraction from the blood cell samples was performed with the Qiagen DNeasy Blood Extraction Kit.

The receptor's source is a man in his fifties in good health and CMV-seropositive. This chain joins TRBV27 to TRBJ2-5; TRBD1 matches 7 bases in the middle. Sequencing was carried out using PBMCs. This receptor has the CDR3 CASSPQGTPQETQYF. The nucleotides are TGTGCCAGCAGCCCACAGGGGACGCCGCAAGAGACCCAGTACTTC.